A single sample is the source of the 5 T cell receptor beta chains below, sequenced in a study of T-cell reconstitution after alpha-beta-depleted transplantation in children. Construction of the TCRbeta library involved unique molecular identifiers. TCRdb re-called the PCR reads through MiXCR, storing one row per CDR3 protein. The sample consists of roughly 570,000 distinct CDR3 sequences, 25% to 30% of them appearing once. Sequencing was performed on PBMCs, taken before TCRalphabeta/CD19-depleted stem cell transplant. The source of these receptors is a boy younger than two with Wiskott-Aldrich syndrome, due to receive a stem cell transplant.

The rearrangement joins TRBV4-1 to TRBJ1-1; 8 bases fit TRBD1. The CDR3 runs to 15 residues. The V segment lost 4 bases and the J segment 11 bases; nucleotides outside the gene matches: 15. CDR1 is MGHRA and CDR2 is YSYEKL in the germline V gene. The CDR3 loop reads CASSRLGIVTGAAFF. CDR3 DNA sequence: TGCGCCAGCAGCCGATTGGGGATCGTGACAGGGGCGGCTTTCTTT.

There are a few counts of this clonotype. This chain connects TRBV20-1 to TRBJ2-3; no reliable D call. V lost 6 bases to trimming and J lost 6 bases, with 16 bases between them. CDR1 and CDR2 from the germline V gene are DFQATT and SNEGSKA (reference sequence). This CDR3 is 13 amino acids long. CDR3 DNA: TGCAGTGCCCTGGACGACCCGCCCGATACGCAGTATTTT. Amino acid sequence: CSALDDPPDTQYF.

This clonotype has at least ten counts. The chain is built from TRBV28 and TRBJ2-3, with 16 bases lining up with TRBD2. Germline V CDR1 and CDR2: MDHEN, SYDVKM. Trimming at V came to 6 bases and at J to 0 bases, leaving 3 bases not matched to a gene. This CDR3 spans 17 amino acids. CDR3 residues: CASRGTSGRASTDTQYF. CDR3 coding DNA: TGTGCCAGCAGGGGGACTAGCGGGAGGGCAAGCACAGATACGCAGTATTTT.

This clonotype has just a few counts. The chain couples TRBV5-1 to TRBJ2-6, with D possibly called TRBD1 or TRBD2 (5 bases each). The V gene lost 1 base and the J gene lost 1 base, with 18 bases spanning the gap. The germline V gene has CDR1 SGHRS and CDR2 YFSETQ. The CDR3 totals 19 residues. CDR3 DNA: TGCGCCAGCAGCTTGTTCCGGGGCTTGGCTGGGTCTGGGGCCAACGTCCTGACTTTC. It codes for CASSLFRGLAGSGANVLTF.

This clonotype was observed a handful of times. The chain has TRBV7-2 and TRBJ1-1; no definite D call. Germline CDR1 and CDR2: SGHTA and FQGNSA. The CDR3 totals 12 residues. V was cut by 3 bases and J by 8 bases, with 10 bases left in between. This CDR3 is CASSFNPGEAFF. The DNA for the CDR3 is TGTGCCAGCAGCTTCAATCCGGGAGAAGCTTTCTTT. The full variable domain, completed using reference TRBV7-2 and TRBJ1-1, is GAGVSQSPSNKVTEKGKDVELRCDPISGHTALYWYRQSLGQGLEFLIYFQGNSAPDKSGLPSDRFSAERTGGSVSTLTIQRTQQEDSAVYLCASSFNPGEAFFGQGTRLTVV.